These 2 T cell receptor beta chains were sequenced from one sample in a study of a mutant IDH1 vaccine in newly diagnosed glioma. Time point noted: baseline, week 1 (first vaccination visit). Treatment in this sample: pre-vaccination baseline after standard-of-care therapy. TCRdb's table, derived via immunoSEQ multiplex PCR, lists solely in-frame clones and lacks some. The sample gives 70,000 or so clones, about 86% of which show up once; approximately 4.3% is in the top ten. This specimen consisted of peripheral blood mononuclear cells (PBMCs), obtained from a glioma patient treated with radiotherapy, temozolomide or both. The receptors here all came from a woman between 18 and 29 years old with glioma. Some clones in this sample may be carry-over from other donors' samples.

CDR3 sequence reads: CASNSAAYEQYF. The CDR3 coding sequence is TGCGCCAGCAACAGCGCAGCCTACGAGCAGTACTTC. The chain carries TRBV5-1 and TRBJ2-7; D gene ambiguous. The CDR3 totals 12 residues. Trimming removed 6 bases at V and 2 bases at J, with 9 bases between. The V gene's germline CDR1 is SGHRS and CDR2 YFSETQ.

The J gene is TRBJ1-1, the V gene TRBV6-5; perhaps TRBD1 as D (5 bases). CDR1 is MNHEY, CDR2 SVGAGI, per germline. Trimming took 7 bases from V and 3 from J, leaving 15 bases between them. This CDR3 is 14 amino acids long. CDR3 nucleotides: TGTGCCAGCACCCGTGGAGGGGCCTACACTGAAGCTTTCTTT. Translating gives CASTRGGAYTEAFF.